This TCR beta chain was identified during a study of blood T cell repertoires in COVID-19. The wider study: Specimens from acute and convalescent COVID-19 originated in the United States, Italy and Spain.

Original processing methods: From reference gene primer amplification, estimates of nucleated cell counts were derived. The table came from immunoSEQ multiplex PCR; TCRdb's copy has only in-frame clones and leaves some out. V, J and clone size derive from that table, while D and trimming were established from the DNA sequence. The data hold approximately 200,000 clones, with roughly 80% observed a single time. V was clipped by 1 base and J by 1 base; unmatched bases: 3. Germline loops: CDR1 SQVTM, CDR2 ANQGSEA. The CDR3 length is 15 residues. The receptor comes from a woman older than 75 with acute or convalescent COVID-19. The chain carries TRBV29-1 and TRBJ2-3, with 9 nucleotides matching TRBD2. Sequences were obtained from peripheral blood. The CDR3, as DNA: TGCAGCGTTGAAGTACTAGCGGGCCGCACAGATACGCAGTATTTT. Its protein product is CSVEVLAGRTDTQYF.